The 18 T cell receptor beta chains reported below all come from one sample, sequenced in a study of blood T cell repertoires in COVID-19 (dated by TCRdb to between 2020 and 2021). Libraries were prepared through the immunoSEQ multiplex PCR assay. Not all clones reach the TCRdb copy of this immuneACCESS table, which keeps in-frame sequences only. Checked studies attribute under half of the gap to unresolved V genes and leave the rest unexplained. The sample includes some 73,000 clones, with 60% to 80% observed a single time. Of the sample, approximately 2.5% is held by the ten largest clones. Sequencing was done on a sample of peripheral blood. The receptors shown here come from a man in his 70s with COVID-19, enrolled during active disease.

The chain carries TRBV28 and TRBJ2-7, with 10 positions matching TRBD2. The CDR3 has 15 residues. V was clipped by 5 bases and J by 2 bases; unmatched bases: 6. Germline loops: CDR1 MDHEN, CDR2 SYDVKM. CDR3: CASSPITSGTYEQYF. CDR3 bases: TGTGCCAGCAGTCCTATAACTAGCGGGACCTACGAGCAGTACTTC.

This clone occurred a few times. This chain joins TRBV30 and TRBJ2-2; the D is unclear. Germline assignment: CDR1 GTSNPN and CDR2 SVGIG (reference sequence). The CDR3 runs 13 residues. Trimming left V 3 bases short and J 1 base short, with 6 bases between. The CDR3 here is CAWSKKNTGELFF. The CDR3 DNA sequence: TGTGCCTGGAGCAAAAAGAACACCGGGGAGCTGTTTTTT. The full variable domain, with the rest looked up from reference TRBV30 and TRBJ2-2, is SQTIHQWPATLVQPVGSPLSLECTVEGTSNPNLYWYRQAAGRGLQLLFYSVGIGQISSEVPQNLSASRPQDRQFILSSKKLLLSDSGFYLCAWSKKNTGELFFGEGSRLTVL.

J is TRBJ2-2 and V is TRBV27; D unresolved. This CDR3 has 13 residues. Germline assignment: CDR1 MNHEY and CDR2 SMNVEV (reference sequence). Trimming removed 3 bases from V and 7 bases from J, with 9 bases in between. Here the CDR3 DNA reads TGTGCCAGCAGTTTTCCGGGTTTCGGGGAGCTGTTTTTT. This encodes CASSFPGFGELFF.

This clone has just a few counts. This chain joins TRBV27 and TRBJ1-1; no definite D call. Looked up from germline, CDR1 is MNHEY and CDR2 is SMNVEV (reference sequence). This CDR3 spans 14 amino acids. V was shortened by 5 bases and J by 6 bases, with 16 bases between the two germline ends. The CDR3 protein is CASSLTAGYPEAFF. CDR3 in DNA: TGTGCCAGCAGTCTAACAGCCGGTTATCCTGAAGCTTTCTTT.

The genes are TRBV12-3 or TRBV12-4 and TRBJ1-5, with a weak D call TRBD1 (6 bases). V lost 6 bases and J 5 bases, leaving 11 bases between the germline ends. CDR3 length: 13 amino acids. The CDR3 sequence is CASSPNRDQPQHF. The DNA for the CDR3 is TGTGCCAGCAGCCCAAACAGGGATCAGCCCCAGCATTTT.

This clone came up once. This chain joins TRBV6-1 and TRBJ1-3; D gene uncertain. The CDR3 is 16 residues long. V shed 2 bases and J shed 0 bases, with 11 bases lying between them. Germline V CDR1 and CDR2: MNHNS, SASEGT. This CDR3 is CASSENILLSGNTIYF. CDR3 in DNA: TGTGCCAGCAGTGAAAATATCCTCCTCTCTGGAAACACCATATATTTT.

This clone was observed a handful of times. The gene calls are TRBV9 and TRBJ1-2; a possible D gene is TRBD1 (6 bases). V shed 4 bases and J shed 5 bases, with 15 bases lying between them. The CDR3 loop spans 14 amino acids. The germline V gene has CDR1 SGDLS and CDR2 YYNGEE. The CDR3 here is CASSPRQDLYGYTF. The CDR3 DNA is TGTGCCAGCAGCCCCCGACAGGATTTGTATGGCTACACCTTC.

V is TRBV12-5 and J is TRBJ2-5; 10 nucleotides agree with TRBD1. The V gene end was trimmed by 6 bases and the J gene end by 4 bases; junction bases not matched to a gene: 2. This CDR3 spans 13 amino acids. CDR1 and CDR2 from the germline V gene are LGHNT and FRNRAP. CDR3: CASGTGGVETQYF. DNA of the CDR3: TGTGCTAGTGGGACAGGGGGCGTAGAGACCCAGTACTTC.

The chain has TRBV27 and TRBJ2-1; 7 bases are shared with TRBD2. V shed 2 bases, J shed 4 bases, and the junction held 5 bases outside the gene matches. The germline CDR1 and CDR2 sequences are MNHEY and SMNVEV (reference sequence). CDR3 size: 15 residues. The CDR3 DNA reads as TGTGCCAGCAGTTTAAGGGCTAGCGGTTACAATGAGCAGTTCTTC. Its translation: CASSLRASGYNEQFF.

The chain has TRBV4-3 and TRBJ2-6, with D possibly TRBD2 on 7 matching bases. Germline V gene lookup returns CDR1 LGHNA and CDR2 YSLEER. V gave up 0 bases and J gave up 1 base, with 25 bases separating them. The CDR3 consists of 22 residues. The CDR3 reads CASSQERPSGRGYFSGANVLTF. The CDR3 nucleotides read TGCGCCAGCAGCCAAGAGAGGCCCTCGGGGAGGGGGTACTTTTCTGGGGCCAACGTCCTGACTTTC.

This clone showed up just once. The rearrangement links TRBV7-2 to TRBJ2-3, with 9 bases matching TRBD2. CDR1 and CDR2 from the germline V gene are SGHTA and FQGNSA. The V gene end was trimmed by 5 bases and the J gene end by 0 bases; junction bases not matched to a gene: 9. The CDR3 covers 17 residues. In DNA, the CDR3 is TGTGCCAGCAGCCAACCAGGACTAGCGACTAGCACAGATACGCAGTATTTT. This codes for CASSQPGLATSTDTQYF.

This chain joins TRBV5-1 and TRBJ1-1; 9 nucleotides align to TRBD1. V trimming: 5 bases; J trimming: 6 bases; junction bases outside the gene matches: 8. The CDR3 spans 14 residues. Germline CDR1 reads SGHRS; CDR2 reads YFSETQ. In DNA form, the CDR3 reads TGCGCCAGCAGGGTTCTACAGGGGGCATCTGAAGCTTTCTTT. Its protein product is CASRVLQGASEAFF.

The chain uses TRBV7-9 and TRBJ2-3, with D maybe TRBD2 (5 bases). The germline V and J ends were trimmed by 4 bases and 3 bases, with 11 bases remaining between them. The CDR3 length is 14 residues. Germline CDR1 is SEHNR and CDR2 is FQNEAQ (reference sequence). CDR3 in amino acids: CASSYITSTDTQYF. The CDR3, as DNA: TGTGCCAGCAGCTATATAACTAGTACAGATACGCAGTATTTT.

The genes are TRBV28 and TRBJ2-1, with 14 bases matching TRBD2. Trimming cost V 4 bases and J 1 base; bases outside gene matches: 9. Germline values: CDR1 MDHEN, CDR2 SYDVKM. This CDR3 has 19 residues. This chain's CDR3 is CASSSTGLAGVSSYNEQFF. In nucleotides, the CDR3 is TGTGCCAGCAGTTCGACGGGACTAGCGGGAGTATCGTCCTACAATGAGCAGTTCTTC.

The chain links TRBV30 to TRBJ2-7; 7 bases fit TRBD1. The germline V gene encodes CDR1 GTSNPN and CDR2 SVGIG (reference sequence). Unmatched junction bases numbered 5, after V lost 7 bases and J lost 2 bases. The length of the CDR3 is 12 residues. The CDR3 region is CASTGITYEQYF. The CDR3 DNA follows: TGTGCCTCGACAGGGATTACCTACGAGCAGTACTTC.

The V gene is TRBV19, the J gene TRBJ2-3, with D perhaps TRBD2 (5 bases). Trimming left V 4 bases short and J 6 bases short, with 20 bases between. The CDR3 runs 16 residues. CDR1 and CDR2 from the germline V gene are LNHDA and SQIVND (reference sequence). CDR3 in amino acids: CASSSRGSSGFDTQYF. CDR3 DNA sequence: TGTGCCAGTAGTAGTCGAGGGTCCTCCGGTTTTGATACGCAGTATTTT.

The chain is built from TRBV15 and TRBJ1-5; 9 bases agree with TRBD1. V dropped 1 base and J dropped 7; count of bases not matched to a gene: 14. This CDR3 spans 18 amino acids. Germline lookup yields CDR1 LNHNV and CDR2 YYDKDF (reference sequence). The CDR3: CATSRGTGGGGSRQPQHF. In DNA, the CDR3 is TGTGCCACCAGCAGAGGCACAGGGGGCGGGGGTTCGAGGCAGCCCCAGCATTTT.

The table lists this clone with a few counts. CDR3 loop: CASSQGARGYTF. CDR3 bases: TGTGCCAGCAGTCAGGGGGCCCGGGGCTACACCTTC. The chain carries TRBV12-3 or TRBV12-4 and TRBJ1-2, with TRBD1 matching 8 bases. CDR3 length: 12 residues. J was trimmed by 8 bases and V by 5 bases; bases with no gene match: 4.